This entry concerns a single TCR beta chain. Antigen: not known. The assay was immunoSEQ multiplex PCR, and TCRdb's table has in-frame clones only and misses some. This sample carries about 150,000 clones, approximately 90% of them seen once, and the ten largest clones take 1.5% to 2%. V was cut by 1 base and J by 5 bases, with 11 bases left in between. CDR1 and CDR2 (germline): LNHDA, SQIVND (reference sequence). The CDR3 is 14 residues long. The source of the sample is a study of T cell responses to AZD1222 COVID-19 vaccine. Regarding the study as a whole: Repertoire samples came only from after the peak T cell response.

The rearrangement links TRBV19 to TRBJ1-2, with D unresolved. The clonotype comes from an adult in good health. This specimen consisted of peripheral blood, obtained on day 0 of AZD1222 vaccination. CDR3 region: CASSIAPGRYGYTF. In DNA, the CDR3 is TGTGCCAGTAGTATAGCCCCGGGGAGGTATGGCTACACCTTC.